This entry is about one T cell receptor beta chain. These data come from a study of blood T cell repertoires in COVID-19. Study at large: There were acute and convalescent COVID-19 samples, and they came from the United States, Italy and Spain. From T cells, B-cell-depleted T cells, or PBMCs came the material, which was cDNA or gDNA.

CDR3 length: 19 residues. Authors' processing steps: Reference gene primer amplification yielded estimated nucleated cell counts. Sequencing was performed with immunoSEQ multiplex PCR; in TCRdb, only in-frame clones are kept and a portion is missing. The V and J calls and clone size come from that table; D and trimming were worked out from the DNA. The table records over 130,000 clones, more than 65% of them present only once. The J gene is TRBJ1-2, the V gene TRBV21-1; TRBD1 reflects the table's D call only, with no check against the DNA. TRBV21-1 is marked as a pseudogene. The sample consisted of peripheral blood. This clonotype was sampled from a human donor in a cohort sampled during active COVID-19. The CDR3 loop reads CASSNCKGLGLSSNYGYTF. The CDR3 region has the DNA TGTGCCAGCAGCAATTGTAAGGGGTTGGGCCTCTCTTCTAACTATGGCTACACCTTC.